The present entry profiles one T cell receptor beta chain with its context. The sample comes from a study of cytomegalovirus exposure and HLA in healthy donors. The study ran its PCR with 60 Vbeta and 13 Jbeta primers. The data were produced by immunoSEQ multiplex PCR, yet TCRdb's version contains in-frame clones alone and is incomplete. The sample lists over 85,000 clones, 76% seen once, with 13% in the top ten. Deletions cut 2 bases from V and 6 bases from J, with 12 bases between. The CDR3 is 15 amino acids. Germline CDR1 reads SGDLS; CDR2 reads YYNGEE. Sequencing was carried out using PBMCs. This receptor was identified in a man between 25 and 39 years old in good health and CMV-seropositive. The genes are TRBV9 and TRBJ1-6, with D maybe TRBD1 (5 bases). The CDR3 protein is CASSVGTGGNSPLHF. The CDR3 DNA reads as TGTGCCAGCAGCGTTGGGACGGGAGGTAATTCACCCCTCCACTTT.